The entry below describes one T cell receptor beta chain. The same CDR3 can be traced to other DNA sequences in this sample. The record originates from a study of blood T cell repertoires in COVID-19. Study at large: From the United States, Italy and Spain came samples of acute and convalescent COVID-19.

This table comes from immunoSEQ multiplex PCR, and its TCRdb copy is limited to in-frame clones, with some not included. The sample includes roughly 180,000 clones, approximately 86% of them seen just once. Sequencing was performed on peripheral blood. The receptor comes from a woman older than 75 with active or convalescent COVID-19.

The CDR3 sequence: CASSPQGQGNTIYF. CDR3 bases: TGTGCCAGCTCACCACAGGGGCAGGGAAACACCATATATTTT. The chain combines TRBV18 with TRBJ1-3; possible D gene TRBD1, 5 bases. Germline-derived CDR1 and CDR2 are KGHSH and LQKENI. The CDR3 extends over 14 amino acids. With 1 base removed from V and 4 bases from J, the gap between germline ends came to 8 bases.